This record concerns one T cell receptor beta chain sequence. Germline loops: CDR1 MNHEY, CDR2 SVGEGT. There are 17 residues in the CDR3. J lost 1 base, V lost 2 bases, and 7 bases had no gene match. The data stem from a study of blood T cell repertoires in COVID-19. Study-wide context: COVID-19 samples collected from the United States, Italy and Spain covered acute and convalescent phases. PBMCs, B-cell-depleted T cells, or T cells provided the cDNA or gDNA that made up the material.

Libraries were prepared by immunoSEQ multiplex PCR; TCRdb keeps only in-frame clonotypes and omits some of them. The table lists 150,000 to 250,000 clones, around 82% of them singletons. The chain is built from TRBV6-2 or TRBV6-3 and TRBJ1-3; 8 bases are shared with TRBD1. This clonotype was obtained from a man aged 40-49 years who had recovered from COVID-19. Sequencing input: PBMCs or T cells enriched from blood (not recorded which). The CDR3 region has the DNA TGTGCCAGCAGTTACAGTCCGCGGACAGGGTCTGGAAACACCATATATTTT. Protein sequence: CASSYSPRTGSGNTIYF.